This T cell receptor beta chain came from a study of cytotoxic CD8 clonotypes in ibrutinib-treated CLL. General observations from the study: Clonality, elevated at ibrutinib response, dropped back toward baseline at progression. Different sampling times were used for sustained-remission and progressing patients. Private clonotypes, not public ones, expanded at ibrutinib response.

V was clipped by 6 bases and J by 7 bases, with 17 bases between them. CDR1 SGHTS and CDR2 YDEGEE come from the germline V gene. The CDR3 sequence is 14 residues long. Regarding this clone: As yet, its antigen is unknown.

Depths of 1 in 200,000 to 1 in 1 million T cells were the sequencing target. Produced via immunoSEQ multiplex PCR; TCRdb's table is partial and in-frame only. There are 200,000 to 250,000 clones in the sample; around three quarters occur only once, and approximately 15% lies in the top ten. The sequence was obtained from a human donor with chronic lymphocytic leukemia. Specimen: PBMCs, collected after 24 months of ibrutinib treatment. The chain combines TRBV5-8 with TRBJ1-5, with D tentatively TRBD1 (6 bases). In nucleotides, the CDR3 is TGTGCCAGCACCTGGGGGGGGGCGAAGCAGCCCCAGCATTTT. Amino acids: CASTWGGAKQPQHF.